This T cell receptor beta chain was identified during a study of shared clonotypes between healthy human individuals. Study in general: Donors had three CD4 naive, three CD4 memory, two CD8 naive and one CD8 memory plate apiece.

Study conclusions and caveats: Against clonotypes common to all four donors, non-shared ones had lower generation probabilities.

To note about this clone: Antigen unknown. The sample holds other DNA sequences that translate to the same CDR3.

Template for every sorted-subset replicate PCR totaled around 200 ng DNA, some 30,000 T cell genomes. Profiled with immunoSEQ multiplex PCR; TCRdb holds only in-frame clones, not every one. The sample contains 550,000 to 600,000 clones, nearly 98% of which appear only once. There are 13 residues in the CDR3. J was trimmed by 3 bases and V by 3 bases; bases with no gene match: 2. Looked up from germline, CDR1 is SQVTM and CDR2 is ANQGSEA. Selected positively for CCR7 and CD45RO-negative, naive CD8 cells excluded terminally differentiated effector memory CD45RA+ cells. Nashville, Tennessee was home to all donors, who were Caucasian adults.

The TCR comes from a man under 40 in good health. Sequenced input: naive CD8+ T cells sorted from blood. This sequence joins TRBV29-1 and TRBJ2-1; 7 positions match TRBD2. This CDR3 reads CSVDGGSYNEQFF. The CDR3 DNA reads TGCAGCGTTGACGGGGGGAGCTACAATGAGCAGTTCTTC.